The clone carrying this T cell receptor beta chain was detected only a few times. The antigen is not known. TCRdb keeps only in-frame clones here, not all; method: immunoSEQ multiplex PCR. The sample lists roughly 4,400 clones, approximately 29% occurring once. These data are taken from a study of T cells in localized non-small cell lung cancer. Study observations and caveats: Detection in adjacent lung was observed for a median around 55 of the top 100 tumor clones. Maximal T cell clonality occurred in uninvolved adjacent lung, with tumor ranking below it.

There are 14 residues in the CDR3. V lost 5 bases to trimming and J lost 1 base, with 11 bases between them. CDR1 is SGHNT and CDR2 is YENEEA in the germline V gene. V and J are TRBV11-3 and TRBJ1-1; no firm D call. The starting material was lung tumor tissue, obtained before any cancer treatment. The TCR was taken from a male donor older than 55 with stage III lung adenocarcinoma. CDR3 loop: CASSQPGPNTEAFF. The DNA for the CDR3 is TGTGCCAGCAGCCAACCCGGTCCGAACACTGAAGCTTTCTTT.